The clone carrying this TCR beta chain was seen many times. What it binds is unknown. In germline, CDR1 is SEHNR, CDR2 FQNEAQ (reference sequence). Trimming pared 5 bases from V and 4 bases from J, leaving 14 bases between. CDR3 size: 14 residues. Libraries of TCR beta came from iRepertoire HTBI primers plus Arm-PCR of CDR3 regions. Under the authors' procedure: Segment identification across samples yielded 55 to 65 TRBV and roughly 14 TRBJ segments. TCRdb recomputed calls from the multiplex PCR reads with MiXCR, one row per CDR3 protein. In this record, the V and J calls reflect TCRdb's handling and not the investigators' own analysis. The data hold some 450,000 distinct CDR3 sequences, with roughly 15% observed a single time. The sample belongs to a study of regulatory T cells in long-lasting Graves disease. The time point here: newly diagnosed GD, antithyroid drugs for less than 3 months. The authors made the TCR library using RNA they extracted from PBMCs.

Study findings and constraints: Favored usage of TRBV28, TRBJ1-2 and TRBJ2-5 was recorded in persistent disease. Persistent patients had more shared public clonotypes (under 3,000) than new patients (around 950).

This sample was shared with a second study, whose subject was T cells in Graves' hyperthyroidism and ophthalmopathy. This second study says: Exclusion of a patient resulted from uncontrolled infection, other autoimmune disease, pregnancy or lactation.

The TCR originated in a woman in her 30s with Graves disease. Sequences were derived from peripheral blood mononuclear cells (PBMCs), sampled at new diagnosis, from a patient treated with antithyroid drugs. The genes are TRBV7-9 and TRBJ1-1; TRBD1 might be the D (6 bases). The CDR3 protein is CASSPGADSTEAFF. The CDR3 bases are TGTGCCAGCAGCCCGGGGGCAGACAGCACTGAAGCTTTCTTT.